This TCR beta chain was recorded in a study of shared clonotypes between healthy human individuals. The J segment lost 2 bases and the V segment lost 5 bases, leaving 10 bases of the junction unmatched. The CDR3 is made up of 16 amino acids. Germline CDR1 KGHSH, CDR2 LQKENI. Produced via immunoSEQ multiplex PCR; TCRdb's table is partial and in-frame only. This table holds some 2 million clones, roughly 95% found once. In the naive CD8 group, cells lacked CD45RO and were positively selected for CCR7, so terminally differentiated effector memory CD45RA+ cells were left out. The gene calls are TRBV18 and TRBJ2-3; TRBD2 aligns across 7 bases. This clonotype was sampled from a man aged 18-30 years in good health. Sequenced material: naive CD8+ T cells sorted from blood. This CDR3 reads CASSDGRDYHTDTQYF. CDR3 DNA: TGTGCCAGCTCAGATGGCCGGGACTACCACACAGATACGCAGTATTTT.